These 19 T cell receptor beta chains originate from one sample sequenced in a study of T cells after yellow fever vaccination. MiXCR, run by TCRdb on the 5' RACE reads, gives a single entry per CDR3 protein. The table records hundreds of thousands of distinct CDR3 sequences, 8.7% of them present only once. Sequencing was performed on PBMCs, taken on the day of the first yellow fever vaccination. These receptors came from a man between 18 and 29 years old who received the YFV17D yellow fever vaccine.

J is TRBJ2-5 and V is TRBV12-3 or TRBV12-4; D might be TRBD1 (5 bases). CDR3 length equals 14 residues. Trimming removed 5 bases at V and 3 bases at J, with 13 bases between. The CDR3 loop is CASSPQGREETQYF. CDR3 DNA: TGTGCCAGCAGTCCCCAGGGTAGAGAAGAGACCCAGTACTTC.

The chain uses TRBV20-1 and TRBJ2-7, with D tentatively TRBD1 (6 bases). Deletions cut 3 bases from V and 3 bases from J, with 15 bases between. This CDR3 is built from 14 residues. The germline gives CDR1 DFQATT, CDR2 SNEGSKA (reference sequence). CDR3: CSAREGQYIYEQYF. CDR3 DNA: TGCAGTGCTAGGGAAGGACAGTATATCTACGAGCAGTACTTC.

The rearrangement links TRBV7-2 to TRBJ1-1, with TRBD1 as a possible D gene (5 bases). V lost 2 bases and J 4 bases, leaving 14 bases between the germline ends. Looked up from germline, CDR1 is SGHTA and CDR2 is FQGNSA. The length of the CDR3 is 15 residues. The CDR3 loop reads CASSLLRGDGTEAFF. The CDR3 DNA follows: TGTGCCAGCAGCTTACTTCGGGGGGATGGCACTGAAGCTTTCTTT.

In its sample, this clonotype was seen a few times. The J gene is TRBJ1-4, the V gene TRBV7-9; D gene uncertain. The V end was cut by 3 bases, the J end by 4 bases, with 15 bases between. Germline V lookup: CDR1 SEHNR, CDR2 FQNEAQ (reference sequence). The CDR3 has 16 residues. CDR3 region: CASSFFRLIDNEKLFF. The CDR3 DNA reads TGTGCCAGCAGCTTTTTTCGCCTCATAGATAATGAAAAACTGTTTTTT.

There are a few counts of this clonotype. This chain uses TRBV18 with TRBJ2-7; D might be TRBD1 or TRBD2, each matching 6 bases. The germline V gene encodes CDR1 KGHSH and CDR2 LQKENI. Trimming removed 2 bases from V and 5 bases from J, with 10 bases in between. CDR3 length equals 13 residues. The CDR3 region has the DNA TGTGCCAGCTCACCAACGGGGGCCCACGAGCAGTACTTC. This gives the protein CASSPTGAHEQYF.

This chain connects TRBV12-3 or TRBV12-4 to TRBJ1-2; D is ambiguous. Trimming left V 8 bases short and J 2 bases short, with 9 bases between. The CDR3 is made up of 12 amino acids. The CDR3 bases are TGTGCCAGCGGAGCCTCGAACTATGGCTACACCTTC. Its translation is CASGASNYGYTF.

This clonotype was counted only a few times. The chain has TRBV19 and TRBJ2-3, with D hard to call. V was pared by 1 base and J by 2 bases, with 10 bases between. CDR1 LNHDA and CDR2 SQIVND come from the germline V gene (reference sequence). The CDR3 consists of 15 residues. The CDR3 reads CASSIVGVSTDTQYF. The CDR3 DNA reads TGTGCCAGTAGTATAGTCGGCGTATCCACAGATACGCAGTATTTT.

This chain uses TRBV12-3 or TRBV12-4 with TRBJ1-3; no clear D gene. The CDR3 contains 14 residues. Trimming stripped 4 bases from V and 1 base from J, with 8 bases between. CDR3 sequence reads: CASSSPPSGNTIYF. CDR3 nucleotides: TGTGCCAGCAGTTCCCCCCCTTCTGGAAACACCATATATTTT.

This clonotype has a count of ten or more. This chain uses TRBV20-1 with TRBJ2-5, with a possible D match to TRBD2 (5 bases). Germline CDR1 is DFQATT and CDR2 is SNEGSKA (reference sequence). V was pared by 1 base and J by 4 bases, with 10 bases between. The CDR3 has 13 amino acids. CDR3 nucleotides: TGCAGTGCTAGAGGCGAGGGCCGAGAGACCCAGTACTTC. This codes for CSARGEGRETQYF.

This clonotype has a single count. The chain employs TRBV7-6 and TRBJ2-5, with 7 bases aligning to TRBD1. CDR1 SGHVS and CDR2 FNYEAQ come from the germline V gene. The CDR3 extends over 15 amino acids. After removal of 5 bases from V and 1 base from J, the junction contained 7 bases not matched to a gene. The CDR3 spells CASSPVRDSQETQYF. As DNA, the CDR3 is TGTGCCAGCAGCCCAGTCCGGGACAGCCAAGAGACCCAGTACTTC.

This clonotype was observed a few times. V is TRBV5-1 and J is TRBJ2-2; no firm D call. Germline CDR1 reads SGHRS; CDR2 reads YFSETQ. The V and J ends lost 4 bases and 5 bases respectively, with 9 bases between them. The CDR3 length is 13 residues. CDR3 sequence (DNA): TGCGCCAGCAGCCCCCTCGAGACCGGGGAGCTGTTTTTT. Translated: CASSPLETGELFF.

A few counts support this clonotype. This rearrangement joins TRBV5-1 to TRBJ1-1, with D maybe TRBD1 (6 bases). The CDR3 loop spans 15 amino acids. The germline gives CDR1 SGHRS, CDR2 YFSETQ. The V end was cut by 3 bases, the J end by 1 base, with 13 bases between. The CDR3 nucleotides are TGCGCCAGCAGCTATTTCGGACAGCCGAACACTGAAGCTTTCTTT. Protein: CASSYFGQPNTEAFF.

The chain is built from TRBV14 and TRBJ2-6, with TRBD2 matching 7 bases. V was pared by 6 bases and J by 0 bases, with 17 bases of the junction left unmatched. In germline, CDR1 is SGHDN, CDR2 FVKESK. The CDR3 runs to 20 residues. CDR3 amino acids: CASSPIGGDSLTSGANVLTF. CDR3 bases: TGTGCCAGCAGTCCCATTGGGGGGGATTCATTAACCTCTGGGGCCAACGTCCTGACTTTC.

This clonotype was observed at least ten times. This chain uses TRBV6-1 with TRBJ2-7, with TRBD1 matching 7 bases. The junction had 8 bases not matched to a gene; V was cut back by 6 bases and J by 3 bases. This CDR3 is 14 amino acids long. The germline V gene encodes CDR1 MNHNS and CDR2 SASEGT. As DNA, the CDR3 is TGTGCCAGCAGCCGCCGACAGGGTTTCTACGAGCAGTACTTC. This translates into CASSRRQGFYEQYF.

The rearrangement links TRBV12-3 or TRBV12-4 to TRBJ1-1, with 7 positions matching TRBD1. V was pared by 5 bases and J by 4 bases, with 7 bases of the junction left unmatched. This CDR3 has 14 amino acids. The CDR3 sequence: CASSPGGGSTEAFF. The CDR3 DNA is TGTGCCAGCAGTCCAGGGGGAGGGAGCACTGAAGCTTTCTTT.

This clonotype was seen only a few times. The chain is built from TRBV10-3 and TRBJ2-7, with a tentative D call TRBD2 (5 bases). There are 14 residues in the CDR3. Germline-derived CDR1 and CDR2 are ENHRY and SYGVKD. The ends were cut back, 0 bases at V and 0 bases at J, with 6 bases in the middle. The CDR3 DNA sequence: TGTGCCATCAGTGAGTCGGGGAGCTCCTACGAGCAGTACTTC. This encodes CAISESGSSYEQYF.

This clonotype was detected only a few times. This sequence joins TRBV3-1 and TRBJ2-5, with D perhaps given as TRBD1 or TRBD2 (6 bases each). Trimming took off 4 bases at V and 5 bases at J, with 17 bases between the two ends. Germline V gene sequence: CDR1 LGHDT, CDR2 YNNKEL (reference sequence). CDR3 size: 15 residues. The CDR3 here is CASSLGGGRRETQYF. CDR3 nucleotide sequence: TGTGCCAGCAGCCTAGGAGGGGGAAGAAGGGAGACCCAGTACTTC.

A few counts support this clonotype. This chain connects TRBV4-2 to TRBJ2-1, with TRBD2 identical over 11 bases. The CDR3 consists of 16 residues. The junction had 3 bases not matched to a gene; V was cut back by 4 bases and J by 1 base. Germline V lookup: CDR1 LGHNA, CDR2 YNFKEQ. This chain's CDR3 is CASSLRLAGSYNEQFF. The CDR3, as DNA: TGTGCCAGCAGCCTGCGACTAGCGGGGTCCTACAATGAGCAGTTCTTC.

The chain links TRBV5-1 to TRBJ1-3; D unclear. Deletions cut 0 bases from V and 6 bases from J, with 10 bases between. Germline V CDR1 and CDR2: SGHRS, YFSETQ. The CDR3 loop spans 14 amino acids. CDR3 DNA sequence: TGCGCCAGCAGCTTGGTACCAGGTGAAAACACCATATATTTT. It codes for CASSLVPGENTIYF.